The 20 T cell receptor beta chains in this list originate from one sample, sequenced in a study of beta chain features in type 1 diabetes (dated by TCRdb to the late 2010s). Broader findings and caveats from the paper: In all four CD4+ subsets, TCRB CDR3 length was moderately but significantly shorter in type 1 diabetes patients.

Their target antigens are unknown. Library creation used the immunoSEQ multiplex PCR assay. All of the isolated RNA was reverse transcribed with the High Capacity cDNA Reverse Transcription Kit, so expressed TCRB transcripts were sequenced. The immuneACCESS repertoire file appears here via TCRdb, limited to in-frame rearrangements. These files lack a portion of the clones; in checked studies, under half of the deficit traces to unresolved V genes, and the cause of the others is not known. This sample gives roughly 250,000 clones in total; roughly 22% of them show up just once. 0.028% of the sample belongs to the ten largest clones. The specimen was naive CD4+ T cells from blood. The cell subset or site tag for this specimen amounts to: true naive CD4+ T cells. Receptors originate from a woman in her thirties or forties with type 1 diabetes.

The J gene is TRBJ1-2, the V gene TRBV7-2; 8 nucleotides align to TRBD1. There are 14 residues in the CDR3. Germline trimming cut 4 bases from V and 8 bases from J; bases unmatched to any gene: 9. CDR1 SGHTA and CDR2 FQGNSA come from the germline V gene. CDR3 sequence: CASSSRTGLGGYTF. For the CDR3, the DNA is TGTGCCAGCAGCTCCCGGACAGGGCTCGGGGGCTACACCTTC.

The chain joins TRBV9 to TRBJ2-2; the D gene is possibly TRBD1 (6 bases). CDR3 length equals 17 residues. Germline V lookup: CDR1 SGDLS, CDR2 YYNGEE. V was pared by 0 bases and J by 4 bases, with 16 bases between. Here the CDR3 DNA reads TGTGCCAGCAGCGTAGGTACGGACAGTCTCTTCACCGGGGAGCTGTTTTTT. It codes for CASSVGTDSLFTGELFF.

This clone came up once. Distinct nucleotide sequences in the sample also encode this CDR3. The chain recombines TRBV18 with TRBJ2-1; 10 positions match TRBD1. The V and J ends lost 6 bases and 3 bases, in that order; junction bases with no gene match: 5. The V gene's germline CDR1 is KGHSH and CDR2 LQKENI. The CDR3 is 15 residues long. CDR3 sequence reads: CASSPGTGDYNEQFF. In DNA, the CDR3 is TGTGCCAGCTCCCCCGGGACAGGGGACTACAATGAGCAGTTCTTC.

This clone has a handful of counts. The chain combines TRBV6-5 with TRBJ1-5; D is perhaps TRBD1 (6 bases). Germline CDR1 MNHEY, CDR2 SVGAGI. Trimming removed 10 bases at V and 1 base at J, with 11 bases between. This CDR3 has 13 amino acids. CDR3 amino acids: CATRGASNQPQHF. The CDR3 bases are TGTGCCACCCGGGGGGCAAGCAATCAGCCCCAGCATTTT.

The sample holds a few counts of this clone. The chain recombines TRBV29-1 with TRBJ1-1, with D unclear. CDR1 and CDR2 (germline): SQVTM, ANQGSEA. This CDR3 region has 13 residues. V was cut by 5 bases and J by 4 bases, with 14 bases left in between. CDR3 in DNA: TGCAGCGTTCGTGAGGGCTTGGGCACTGAAGCTTTCTTT. Translated: CSVREGLGTEAFF.

J is TRBJ2-7 and V is TRBV6-6, with a possible D match to TRBD1 (6 bases). The CDR3 runs 13 residues. Trimming stripped 6 bases from V and 2 bases from J, with 11 bases between. The germline gives CDR1 MNHNY, CDR2 SVGAGI (reference sequence). The CDR3 DNA reads TGTGCCAGCAGCCCGGACAGAGCCTACGAGCAGTACTTC. This translates into CASSPDRAYEQYF.

In its sample, this clone was seen a few times. This chain uses TRBV10-3 with TRBJ1-1; D remains ambiguous. From germline, CDR1 is ENHRY and CDR2 SYGVKD. The CDR3 runs 12 residues. The V end was cut by 4 bases, the J end by 1 base, with 4 bases between. The CDR3 loop reads CAISGQNTEAFF. The CDR3 DNA sequence: TGTGCCATCAGTGGGCAGAACACTGAAGCTTTCTTT.

V gene TRBV5-4 combines with J gene TRBJ2-1; D perhaps matches TRBD2 (6 bases). CDR1 is SGHNT and CDR2 is YYREEE in the germline V gene (reference sequence). There are 16 residues in the CDR3. V lost 4 bases and J lost 8, with 22 bases in between. The CDR3 is CASSPPGPGVRHEQFF. Here the CDR3 DNA reads TGTGCCAGCAGCCCCCCCGGGCCGGGAGTAAGGCATGAGCAGTTCTTC.

In this sample, this clone turned up once. Other DNA sequences in this specimen translate into the identical CDR3. V is TRBV4-1 and J is TRBJ1-1; 7 nucleotides match TRBD1. Trimming took 4 bases from V and 4 from J; bases not matched to a gene: 3. This CDR3 has 13 residues. Germline V gene lookup returns CDR1 MGHRA and CDR2 YSYEKL. CDR3 residues: CASSPQGSTEAFF. The CDR3 DNA follows: TGCGCCAGCAGCCCACAGGGGAGCACTGAAGCTTTCTTT.

In this sample, this clone turned up once. Other DNA sequences in the sample encode the same CDR3. The V gene is TRBV9, the J gene TRBJ2-1, with 7 bases identical to TRBD1. From germline, CDR1 is SGDLS and CDR2 YYNGEE. The CDR3 sequence is 15 residues long. V trimming: 0 bases; J trimming: 2 bases; junction bases outside the gene matches: 2. The CDR3 DNA follows: TGTGCCAGCAGCGTAGGACAGGGACCCTACAATGAGCAGTTCTTC. It specifies CASSVGQGPYNEQFF.

The V call is TRBV5-1, the J call TRBJ2-2; 11 bases are shared with TRBD1. From germline, CDR1 is SGHRS and CDR2 YFSETQ. CDR3 size: 15 residues. J lost 5 bases, V lost 7 bases, and 7 bases had no gene match. The DNA of the CDR3 is TGCGCCAGCCTTCTGGACAGGGGGCAGACCGGGGAGCTGTTTTTT. Its translation is CASLLDRGQTGELFF.

This clone was seen a few times. The V gene is TRBV18, the J gene TRBJ2-7; D uncertain. Trimming stripped 6 bases from V and 7 bases from J, with 10 bases between. Germline V gene lookup returns CDR1 KGHSH and CDR2 LQKENI. The CDR3 spans 11 residues. For the CDR3, the DNA is TGTGCCAGCTCCCCCCAGGTTGAGCAGTACTTC. It yields the protein CASSPQVEQYF.

This rearrangement joins TRBV4-1 to TRBJ2-7; 14 bases are shared with TRBD2. V lost 3 bases to trimming and J lost 4 bases; unmatched junction nucleotides: 8. The CDR3 has 17 residues. Per the germline V gene, CDR1 is MGHRA and CDR2 is YSYEKL. CDR3 in DNA: TGCGCCAGCAGCCACCTGGGACTAGCGGGAGATCGTTACGAGCAGTACTTC. As protein: CASSHLGLAGDRYEQYF.

V gene TRBV11-2 combines with J gene TRBJ1-5; TRBD1 matches 8 bases. The germline CDR1 and CDR2 sequences are SGHAT and FQNNGV. This CDR3 has 14 amino acids. J lost 4 bases, V lost 5 bases, and 4 bases had no gene match. The CDR3 spells CASSPQGANQPQHF. CDR3 DNA sequence: TGTGCCAGCAGCCCCCAGGGGGCAAATCAGCCCCAGCATTTT.

The genes are TRBV5-6 and TRBJ2-2; 8 bases are a match to TRBD1. Trimming at V came to 4 bases and at J to 4 bases, leaving 6 bases not matched to a gene. The CDR3 is 15 residues long. Germline V gives CDR1 SGHDT, CDR2 YYEEEE. CDR3 residues: CASSRDRGGTGELFF. The CDR3 coding sequence is TGTGCCAGCAGCCGCGACAGGGGCGGCACCGGGGAGCTGTTTTTT.

The V gene is TRBV6-5, the J gene TRBJ2-7; D possibly corresponds to TRBD2 (6 bases). The CDR3 runs 13 residues. V lost 2 bases, J lost 3 bases, and 8 bases lay in between. The germline gives CDR1 MNHEY, CDR2 SVGAGI. The CDR3 DNA reads as TGTGCCAGCAGTTACGGGGGGAACTACGAGCAGTACTTC. Translation: CASSYGGNYEQYF.

This clone was seen a handful of times. Here the CDR3 reads CASSTPGGDFNQPQHF. CDR3 in DNA: TGTGCCAGTAGTACCCCTGGCGGGGACTTCAATCAGCCCCAGCATTTT. V is TRBV19 and J is TRBJ1-5; a weak D match, TRBD1 (5 bases). Germline V gene data show CDR1 as LNHDA and CDR2 as SQIVND (reference sequence). V was pared by 4 bases and J by 3 bases, with 16 bases between. The CDR3 consists of 16 residues.

As DNA, the CDR3 is TGCAGCGTAGCCGACAGGGGGAGGGAGCAGTACTTC. Encoded protein: CSVADRGREQYF. This chain joins TRBV29-1 and TRBJ2-7; the match to TRBD1 covers 9 bases. The trim removed 6 bases at V and 7 bases at J, leaving 7 bases unmatched. Germline lookup yields CDR1 SQVTM and CDR2 ANQGSEA. CDR3 size: 12 residues.

The rearrangement uses TRBV5-4 and TRBJ2-5; no definite D call. The CDR3 extends over 12 amino acids. The germline V gene encodes CDR1 SGHNT and CDR2 YYREEE (reference sequence). V shed 0 bases and J shed 5 bases, with 5 bases lying between them. For the CDR3, the DNA is TGTGCCAGCAGCTTGGATAGCGAGACCCAGTACTTC. It encodes CASSLDSETQYF.

The chain carries TRBV7-3 and TRBJ2-3; TRBD2 matches 7 bases. The CDR3 loop spans 17 amino acids. Germline CDR1 reads SGHTA; CDR2 reads FQGTGA. The ends lost 1 base at V and 8 bases at J; junction bases unmatched: 15. In nucleotides, the CDR3 is TGTGCCAGCAGCTTAAATTTAGGAGGGGAGGGTCACGGTACGCAGTATTTT. Amino acids: CASSLNLGGEGHGTQYF.